This is a list of T cell receptor beta chains from one sample in a study of cytomegalovirus exposure and HLA in healthy donors. The repertoire was sequenced with immunoSEQ multiplex PCR; TCRdb's copy has only in-frame clones and lacks some. The table lists 150,000 to 200,000 clones, approximately 96% of them singletons, with roughly 0.83% in the top ten. Sequenced sample: PBMCs. The receptors stem from a woman younger than 30 in good health and CMV-seronegative. CDR3s include the opening cysteine and the closing phenylalanine or tryptophan. Each record gives: D gene, V gene, J gene, clone size, CDR3 protein, CDR3 DNA. D genes are given only for firm matches. Clone sizes are given selectively: once, few, many, or a class where the clone is expanded.

>-|TRBV19|TRBJ2-2|-
CASSPRTGDTGELFF
TGTGCCAGTAGTCCCCGGACTGGAGACACCGGGGAGCTGTTTTTT
>TRBD1|TRBV5-6|TRBJ1-2|-
CASSYPGQGDFYGYTF
TGTGCCAGCAGCTACCCGGGACAGGGAGATTTTTATGGCTACACCTTC
>-|TRBV7-9|TRBJ1-6|-
CASSRVGEYSSPLHF
TGTGCCAGCAGTCGGGTCGGGGAGTACAGTTCACCCCTCCACTTT
>-|TRBV6-5|TRBJ1-2|-
CASSSTVPSGGYTF
TGTGCCAGCAGCTCAACAGTCCCCTCAGGTGGCTACACCTTC
>TRBD1|TRBV5-1|TRBJ2-5|-
CASSLTGAQETQYF
TGCGCCAGCAGCTTGACAGGGGCGCAGGAGACCCAGTACTTC
>-|TRBV19|TRBJ1-4|-
CASSGQSILEKLFF
TGTGCCAGTAGCGGACAGTCGATACTGGAAAAACTGTTTTTT
>TRBD2|TRBV11-2|TRBJ2-5|-
CASSKGRGERYQETQYF
TGTGCCAGCAGTAAAGGGAGGGGCGAGCGGTACCAAGAGACCCAGTACTTC
>-|TRBV27|TRBJ2-1|-
CASSTQDISYNEQFF
TGTGCCAGCAGTACGCAGGACATCTCCTACAATGAGCAGTTCTTC
>-|TRBV7-6|TRBJ2-2|-
CASSQELTGELFF
TGTGCCAGCAGCCAAGAACTAACCGGGGAGCTGTTTTTT
>-|TRBV27|TRBJ1-2|once
CASSLSTAVMGYTF
TGTGCCAGCAGTTTATCGACGGCGGTTATGGGCTACACCTTC
>TRBD1|TRBV27|TRBJ1-5|-
CASSPGQGITPQHF
TGTGCCAGCAGTCCCGGACAGGGAATAACGCCCCAGCATTTT
>TRBD1|TRBV7-6|TRBJ2-7|-
CASSLGTGDEQYF
TGTGCCAGCAGCTTAGGGACAGGCGACGAGCAGTACTTC
>-|TRBV7-9|TRBJ2-5|-
CASSLVSVQETQYF
TGTGCCAGCAGCTTAGTTTCAGTCCAAGAGACCCAGTACTTC
>TRBD2|TRBV6-6|TRBJ2-3|-
CASSYGLANADTQYF
TGTGCCAGCAGTTACGGACTAGCGAACGCAGATACGCAGTATTTT
>-|TRBV2|TRBJ1-6|-
CASSVGRVGNSPLHF
TGTGCCAGCAGTGTGGGTCGGGTGGGTAATTCACCCCTCCACTTT
>-|TRBV30|TRBJ2-6|-
CAWTLTPGANVLTF
TGTGCCTGGACTCTGACACCTGGGGCCAACGTCCTGACTTTC
>TRBD1|TRBV9|TRBJ1-3|-
CASSARDRETSGNTIYF
TGTGCCAGCAGCGCCCGGGACAGGGAGACCTCTGGAAACACCATATATTTT
>-|TRBV11-3|TRBJ2-3|-
CASSQRTATDTQYF
TGTGCCAGCAGCCAGCGGACAGCCACAGATACGCAGTATTTT
>-|TRBV9|TRBJ1-1|-
CASSVEGRGGTEAFF
TGTGCCAGCAGCGTAGAGGGCCGAGGGGGAACCGAAGCTTTCTTT
>TRBD1|TRBV5-4|TRBJ2-5|-
CASSSRDRGREETQYF
TGTGCCAGCAGCTCCCGGGACAGGGGGAGGGAGGAGACCCAGTACTTC
>TRBD2|TRBV7-2|TRBJ2-5|-
CASSLVGGGGETQYF
TGTGCCAGCAGCTTAGTGGGCGGGGGGGGAGAGACCCAGTACTTC
>-|TRBV15|TRBJ2-7|-
CATRPLGGYEQYF
TGTGCCACCCGCCCGCTGGGGGGCTACGAGCAGTACTTC
>-|TRBV30|TRBJ1-2|-
CAWRTDYYGYTF
TGTGCCTGGAGGACAGATTACTATGGCTACACCTTC
>TRBD1|TRBV29-1|TRBJ2-3|-
CSVQPDRLYTDTQYF
TGCAGCGTCCAACCGGACAGGCTTTACACAGATACGCAGTATTTT
>-|TRBV6-1|TRBJ1-6|-
CASSFGGAIGSPLHF
TGTGCCAGCTCCTTTGGGGGGGCGATTGGTTCACCCCTCCACTTT
>-|TRBV27|TRBJ1-1|-
CASSSQGSHTEAFF
TGTGCCAGCAGTTCTCAGGGAAGTCACACTGAAGCTTTCTTT
>TRBD1|TRBV5-6|TRBJ2-2|-
CASSLWGQSFNTGELFF
TGTGCCAGCAGCTTGTGGGGACAGAGTTTTAACACCGGGGAGCTGTTTTTT
>TRBD1|TRBV10-3|TRBJ2-2|-
CAITPGQEYTGELFF
TGTGCCATCACTCCGGGACAGGAATACACCGGGGAGCTGTTTTTT
>TRBD1|TRBV7-2|TRBJ2-7|-
CASSLGTGGFYEQYF
TGTGCCAGCAGCTTAGGGACAGGGGGCTTCTACGAGCAGTACTTC
>TRBD2|TRBV10-3|TRBJ2-3|-
CATKGTSGGATDTQYF
TGTGCCACGAAAGGGACTAGCGGGGGGGCGACAGATACGCAGTATTTT
>TRBD2|TRBV11-2|TRBJ2-1|-
CASSLASGSYNEQFF
TGTGCCAGCAGCTTAGCTAGCGGCTCCTACAATGAGCAGTTCTTC
>-|TRBV7-2|TRBJ2-7|-
CASSPLAGTHEQYF
TGTGCCAGTTCCCCCTTAGCAGGGACACACGAGCAGTACTTC
>-|TRBV6-5|TRBJ1-1|-
CASSAGVNTEAFF
TGTGCCAGCAGCGCAGGGGTGAACACTGAAGCTTTCTTT
>TRBD1|TRBV7-2|TRBJ1-5|-
CASSLQQGSNQPQHF
TGTGCCAGCAGCTTGCAACAGGGGAGTAATCAGCCCCAGCATTTT
>TRBD1|TRBV4-1|TRBJ2-1|-
CASSQGQGGYNEQFF
TGCGCCAGCAGCCAAGGACAGGGCGGCTACAATGAGCAGTTCTTC
>TRBD2|TRBV6-5|TRBJ2-7|-
CASKVGAGGSYEQYF
TGTGCCAGCAAGGTAGGAGCGGGGGGATCCTACGAGCAGTACTTC
>TRBD2|TRBV29-1|TRBJ2-7|-
CSAAGTSSSYEQYF
TGCAGCGCCGCCGGGACTAGCAGCTCCTACGAGCAGTACTTC
>TRBD1|TRBV5-6|TRBJ1-5|-
CASSLAGGSQPQHF
TGTGCCAGCAGCTTGGCAGGGGGGAGTCAGCCCCAGCATTTT
>-|TRBV7-9|TRBJ2-1|-
CASSPRLAPVSYNEQFF
TGTGCCAGCAGCCCCCGCCTAGCCCCGGTCTCCTACAATGAGCAGTTCTTC
>TRBD2|TRBV5-1|TRBJ2-5|-
CASSRTSGGQETQYF
TGCGCCAGCAGCAGGACTAGCGGGGGCCAAGAGACCCAGTACTTC
>-|TRBV29-1|TRBJ1-2|-
CSVTDSLYGYTF
TGCAGCGTAACCGACAGCCTCTATGGCTACACCTTC
>-|TRBV27|TRBJ1-5|-
CASSLTGYQPQHF
TGTGCCAGCAGTTTAACAGGGTATCAGCCCCAGCATTTT
>TRBD2|TRBV27|TRBJ2-7|-
CASSSPPTSSGQYF
TGTGCCAGCAGTTCACCACCGACTAGCTCGGGGCAGTACTTC
>TRBD1|TRBV5-1|TRBJ1-4|-
CASSPDRGDEKLFF
TGCGCCAGCAGCCCTGACAGGGGGGATGAAAAACTGTTTTTT
>TRBD2|TRBV7-3|TRBJ2-3|-
CASSPSGGSTDTQYF
TGTGCCAGCAGCCCCAGCGGGGGAAGCACAGATACGCAGTATTTT
>-|TRBV5-1|TRBJ2-2|-
CASSSLAETGELFF
TGCGCCAGCAGCTCACTAGCAGAGACCGGGGAGCTGTTTTTT
>TRBD1|TRBV19|TRBJ1-6|-
CASSTIQTGSHSPLHF
TGTGCCAGTAGTACAATTCAGACAGGGTCGCATTCACCCCTCCACTTT
>TRBD2|TRBV6-5|TRBJ2-7|-
CASSYSGGGTYEQYF
TGTGCCAGCAGTTACTCTGGCGGGGGGACCTACGAGCAGTACTTC
>TRBD1|TRBV15|TRBJ2-6|-
CATSAGTGGSGANVLTF
TGTGCCACCAGCGCCGGGACAGGGGGCTCTGGGGCCAACGTCCTGACTTTC
>-|TRBV18|TRBJ2-2|-
CASSLGTGSTGELFF
TGTGCCAGCTCACTCGGTACAGGGAGCACCGGGGAGCTGTTTTTT
>TRBD1|TRBV6-5|TRBJ1-2|-
CASAGQGYNYGYTF
TGTGCCAGCGCGGGACAGGGATATAACTATGGCTACACCTTC
>-|TRBV5-6|TRBJ1-2|-
CASSPGINYGYTF
TGTGCCAGCAGTCCGGGGATTAACTATGGCTACACCTTC
>-|TRBV7-8|TRBJ1-5|-
CASSLNRANQPQHF
TGTGCCAGCAGCTTAAACAGAGCCAATCAGCCCCAGCATTTT